The source of this T cell receptor (beta chain) is a study of CD8 T cells in ankylosing spondylitis. Study results and limitations: Characteristic, it appeared, of ankylosing spondylitis blood was a TCR beta motif of fewer than 10 highly homologous variants. Earlier studies detected some motif variants in reactive arthritis synovial fluid and blood.

This clonotype was seen only a few times. No antigen is known for it. TCRdb used MiXCR to reprocess the 5' RACE reads, holding one entry per CDR3 protein. The table includes about 340,000 distinct CDR3 sequences, roughly 22% detected once. V lost 7 bases and J 2 bases, leaving 16 bases between the germline ends. CDR3 size: 15 residues. Germline V lookup: CDR1 MNHNS, CDR2 SASEGT. The chain has TRBV6-1 and TRBJ2-3; D is perhaps TRBD1 or TRBD2 (6 bases each). Sequenced material: blood, either unsorted or a sorted T cell fraction (not recorded which). This receptor was obtained from a male donor with ankylosing spondylitis or in good health (not recorded which). The DNA for the CDR3 is TGTGCCAGCACACTCTCGGGGGCCTACACAGATACGCAGTATTTT. Amino acid sequence: CASTLSGAYTDTQYF.